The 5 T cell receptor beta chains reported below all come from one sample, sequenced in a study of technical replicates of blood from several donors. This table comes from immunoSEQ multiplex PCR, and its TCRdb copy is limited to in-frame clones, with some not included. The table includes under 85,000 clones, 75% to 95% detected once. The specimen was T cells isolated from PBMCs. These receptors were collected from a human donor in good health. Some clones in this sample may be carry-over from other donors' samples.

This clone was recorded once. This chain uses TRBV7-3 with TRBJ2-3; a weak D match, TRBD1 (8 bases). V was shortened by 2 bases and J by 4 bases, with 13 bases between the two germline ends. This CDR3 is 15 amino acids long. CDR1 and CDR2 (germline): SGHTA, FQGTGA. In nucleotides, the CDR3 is TGTGCCAGCAGCTTAGCAACAGGGGGGGCAGATACGCAGTATTTT. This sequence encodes CASSLATGGADTQYF.

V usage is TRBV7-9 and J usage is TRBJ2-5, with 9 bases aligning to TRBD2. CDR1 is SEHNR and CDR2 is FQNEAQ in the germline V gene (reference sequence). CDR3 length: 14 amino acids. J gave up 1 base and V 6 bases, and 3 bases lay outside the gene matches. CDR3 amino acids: CASSLAGFQETQYF. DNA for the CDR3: TGTGCCAGCAGTCTAGCGGGATTCCAAGAGACCCAGTACTTC.

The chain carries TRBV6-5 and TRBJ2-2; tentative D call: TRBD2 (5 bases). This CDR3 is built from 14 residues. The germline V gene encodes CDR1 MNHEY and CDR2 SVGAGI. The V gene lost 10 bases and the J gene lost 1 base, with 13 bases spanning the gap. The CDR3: CATPLGLNTGELFF. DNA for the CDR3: TGTGCCACCCCACTAGGGTTGAACACCGGGGAGCTGTTTTTT.

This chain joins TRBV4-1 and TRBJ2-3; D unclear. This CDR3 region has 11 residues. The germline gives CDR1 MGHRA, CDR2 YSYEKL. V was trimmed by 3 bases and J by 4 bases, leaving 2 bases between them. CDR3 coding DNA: TGCGCCAGCAGCCACGCAGATACGCAGTATTTT. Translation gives CASSHADTQYF.

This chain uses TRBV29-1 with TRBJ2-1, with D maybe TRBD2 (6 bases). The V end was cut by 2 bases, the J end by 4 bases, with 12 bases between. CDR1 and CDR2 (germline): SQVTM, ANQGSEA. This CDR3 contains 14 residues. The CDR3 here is CSVELLADYNEQFF. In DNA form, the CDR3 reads TGCAGCGTTGAATTACTAGCAGATTACAATGAGCAGTTCTTC.